A single sample is the source of the 28 T cell receptor beta chains below, sequenced in a study of control samples from healthy donors and cancer patients. The repertoire was sequenced with immunoSEQ multiplex PCR; TCRdb's copy has only in-frame clones and lacks some. The sample yields fewer than 500,000 clones, more than 80% seen once. What was sequenced was PBMCs. Receptors were obtained from a man aged 35 to 55 with head and neck cancer.

The DNA of the CDR3 is TGTGCCAGCAGTTCGGACAGGGCTCGGCCCCAGCATTTT. Amino acid sequence: CASSSDRARPQHF. The rearrangement links TRBV6-5 to TRBJ1-5, with TRBD1 matching over 8 bases. From germline, CDR1 is MNHEY and CDR2 SVGAGI. Losses at the gene ends were 4 bases for V and 9 bases for J; bases not matched to a gene: 5. This CDR3 spans 13 amino acids.

The chain links TRBV3-1 (or the pseudogene TRBV3-2) to TRBJ2-3, with 7 bases aligning to TRBD2. The CDR3 consists of 16 residues. Germline V gene data show CDR1 as LGHDT and CDR2 as YNNKEL (reference sequence). The trim removed 10 bases at V and 0 bases at J, leaving 13 bases unmatched. CDR3 loop: CATRRSLASSTDTQYF. The CDR3 DNA sequence: TGTGCCACCAGGAGATCACTAGCGTCTAGCACAGATACGCAGTATTTT.

The chain is built from TRBV30 and TRBJ1-5; D is undetermined. Trimming removed 2 bases from V and 0 bases from J, with 2 bases in between. CDR1 is GTSNPN and CDR2 is SVGIG in the germline V gene (reference sequence). The CDR3 extends over 12 amino acids. The CDR3 loop reads CAWSYSNQPQHF. CDR3 bases: TGTGCCTGGAGTTATAGCAATCAGCCCCAGCATTTT.

The J gene is TRBJ2-7, the V gene TRBV3-1 (or the pseudogene TRBV3-2); D call uncertain. CDR3 size: 15 residues. Trimming cost V 0 bases and J 5 bases, with 14 bases left between them. Germline V lookup: CDR1 LGHDT, CDR2 YNNKEL (reference sequence). This CDR3 is CASSQEGLGVHEQYF. CDR3 nucleotide sequence: TGTGCCAGCAGCCAAGAGGGCCTGGGCGTGCACGAGCAGTACTTC.

The V gene is TRBV19, the J gene TRBJ2-5; 12 bases are a match to TRBD1. The germline gives CDR1 LNHDA, CDR2 SQIVND (reference sequence). With 10 bases clipped from V and 4 bases from J, the junction kept 10 bases outside the gene matches. The CDR3 loop spans 15 amino acids. The CDR3 nucleotides read TGTGCCACCCCAGACCGGGACAGGGGGCGAGAGACCCAGTACTTC. This translates into CATPDRDRGRETQYF.

On this clone itself: The junction departs from the called germline gene at one end, perhaps through a read error. The chain is built from TRBV6-2 or TRBV6-3 and TRBJ2-3, with TRBD1 matching over 10 bases. The CDR3 contains 16 residues. CDR1 MNHEY and CDR2 SVGEGT come from the germline V gene. The CDR3 nucleotides read TGTGTCAGCAGTACCGCCGGACAGGGGGTCGCAGATACGCAGTATTTT. Amino acid sequence: CVSSTAGQGVADTQYF.

In regard to this clone: In the same sample, other DNA sequences code for this CDR3. This chain joins TRBV20-1 and TRBJ2-1; D might be TRBD2 (5 bases). The CDR3 loop spans 11 amino acids. Germline V gene data show CDR1 as DFQATT and CDR2 as SNEGSKA (reference sequence). V was trimmed by 5 bases and J by 6 bases, leaving 8 bases between them. CDR3 DNA sequence: TGCAGTGCTTTACGGGGCAATGAGCAGTTCTTC. As protein: CSALRGNEQFF.

Here the CDR3 DNA reads TGTGCCTGGACCCCACACCAGGGGGCGTATGGTGAAAAACTGTTTTTT. It specifies CAWTPHQGAYGEKLFF. The chain links TRBV30 to TRBJ1-4, with TRBD1 matching 8 bases. Trimming removed 4 bases from V and 7 bases from J; junction bases left unmatched: 14. The CDR3 loop spans 16 amino acids. Germline-derived CDR1 and CDR2 are GTSNPN and SVGIG (reference sequence).

V gene TRBV28 combines with J gene TRBJ2-5; the match to TRBD2 covers 7 bases. Germline CDR1 is MDHEN and CDR2 is SYDVKM. The V and J ends lost 5 bases and 3 bases, in that order; junction bases with no gene match: 27. The CDR3 extends over 21 amino acids. CDR3: CASSPPLSSLADFTIKETQYF. DNA of the CDR3: TGTGCCAGCAGTCCCCCCCTATCGTCCCTAGCGGACTTTACCATAAAAGAGACCCAGTACTTC.

The chain combines TRBV11-2 with TRBJ2-7, with 8 bases fitting TRBD1. The CDR3 totals 11 residues. The V gene's germline CDR1 is SGHAT and CDR2 FQNNGV. Unmatched junction bases numbered 6, after V lost 4 bases and J lost 13 bases. The CDR3 is CASSSGTGLYF. In nucleotides, the CDR3 is TGTGCCAGCAGCTCCGGGACAGGTCTCTACTTC.

The chain recombines TRBV7-2 with TRBJ2-3, with 7 bases lining up with TRBD1. Germline V gene lookup returns CDR1 SGHTA and CDR2 FQGNSA. The length of the CDR3 is 15 residues. The V segment lost 6 bases and the J segment 9 bases; nucleotides outside the gene matches: 15. The DNA of the CDR3 is TGTGCCAGCAGGCATAACAGGGGACAAGTAGAGACGCAGTATTTT. This codes for CASRHNRGQVETQYF.

The rearrangement links TRBV18 to TRBJ2-7, with D perhaps TRBD2 (5 bases). V was pared by 5 bases and J by 4 bases, with 12 bases between. CDR3 length: 13 amino acids. The germline CDR1 and CDR2 sequences are KGHSH and LQKENI. This chain's CDR3 is CASSGRVAYEQYF. The CDR3 region has the DNA TGTGCCAGCTCAGGGCGGGTAGCTTACGAGCAGTACTTC.

In its sample, this clone was seen once. The junction shows a germline mismatch at one end, possibly a read error. This chain links TRBV12-5 with TRBJ2-3; no clear D gene. In germline, CDR1 is LGHNT, CDR2 FRNRAP. The CDR3 consists of 14 residues. This chain's CDR3 is CASGSSSGTDTQYF. The CDR3, as DNA: TGTGCTAGTGGTTCCTCTAGTGGCACGGATACGCAGTATTTT.

This clone was observed a single time. This chain links TRBV7-2 with TRBJ2-7; D possibly corresponds to TRBD1 (6 bases). The V and J ends lost 1 base and 4 bases respectively, with 20 bases between them. CDR1 is SGHTA, CDR2 FQGNSA, per germline. The CDR3 loop spans 17 amino acids. The CDR3 DNA follows: TGTGCCAGCAGCTTAGTCCGGATGGATCCCAGGGGTTACGAGCAGTACTTC. Amino acids: CASSLVRMDPRGYEQYF.

This chain joins TRBV5-1 and TRBJ1-5; D gene ambiguous. The CDR3 consists of 13 residues. CDR1 is SGHRS and CDR2 is YFSETQ in the germline V gene. Trimming took off 5 bases at V and 0 bases at J, with 6 bases between the two ends. CDR3 sequence: CASRENSNQPQHF. CDR3 coding DNA: TGCGCCAGCAGGGAAAATAGCAATCAGCCCCAGCATTTT.

This chain joins TRBV6-6 and TRBJ1-4; D is possibly TRBD1 (5 bases). CDR3 size: 16 residues. CDR1 is MNHNY and CDR2 is SVGAGI in the germline V gene (reference sequence). Deletions cut 2 bases from V and 8 bases from J, with 18 bases between. The CDR3 region is CASSYRGSGFLEKLFF. CDR3 in DNA: TGTGCCAGCAGTTACCGAGGATCAGGGTTTTTGGAAAAACTGTTTTTT.

The gene calls are TRBV10-3 and TRBJ2-7; maybe TRBD2 (5 bases). With 8 bases removed from V and 3 bases from J, the gap between germline ends came to 11 bases. The CDR3 length is 12 residues. Germline loops: CDR1 ENHRY, CDR2 SYGVKD. CDR3 in amino acids: CAIAYEGYEQYF. The CDR3 region has the DNA TGTGCCATCGCTTATGAGGGCTACGAGCAGTACTTC.

This chain links TRBV19 with TRBJ1-6; 7 nucleotides match TRBD1. The CDR3 runs to 14 residues. In germline, CDR1 is LNHDA, CDR2 SQIVND (reference sequence). V shed 4 bases, J shed 5 bases, and the junction held 2 bases outside the gene matches. In DNA form, the CDR3 reads TGTGCCAGTAGTACGACAGGGAATAATTCACCCCTCCACTTT. Its protein is CASSTTGNNSPLHF. The variable domain in full, with the rest retrieved from reference TRBV19 and TRBJ1-6, is DGGITQSPKYLFRKEGQNVTLSCEQNLNHDAMYWYRQDPGQGLRLIYYSQIVNDFQKGDIAEGYSVSREKKESFPLTVTSAQKNPTAFYLCASSTTGNNSPLHFGNGTRLTVT.

This chain connects TRBV2 to TRBJ1-6; 9 nucleotides agree with TRBD1. The germline V gene has CDR1 SNHLY and CDR2 FYNNEI. CDR3 size: 15 residues. The junction had 5 bases not matched to a gene; V was cut back by 8 bases and J by 3 bases. The CDR3 coding sequence is TGTGCCAGCGGGGACAGGGTCTTCTATAATTCACCCCTCCACTTT. It codes for CASGDRVFYNSPLHF.

A note on this clone: One junction end disagrees with the germline gene, perhaps due to a read error. The chain couples TRBV28 to TRBJ1-3, with D tentatively TRBD1 (6 bases). The CDR3 is 11 amino acids. Germline values: CDR1 MDHEN, CDR2 SYDVKM. Written as DNA, the CDR3 is TGTGCCAGCAGTTCGGGGGCCCGAGCATTTTTT. This translates into CASSSGARAFF.

This chain joins TRBV5-1 and TRBJ2-6; D is unclear. V lost 1 base, J lost 4 bases, and 6 bases lay in between. The CDR3 sequence is 14 residues long. The germline CDR1 and CDR2 sequences are SGHRS and YFSETQ. The CDR3 DNA sequence: TGCGCCAGCAGCTTGCCCGGCGGGGCCAACGTCCTGACTTTC. Translated: CASSLPGGANVLTF.

On this clone itself: Mismatch with germline at one junction end may stem from a read error. This chain connects TRBV7-8 to TRBJ2-7; 8 nucleotides align to TRBD2. The germline V gene encodes CDR1 SGHVS and CDR2 FQNEAQ. This CDR3 has 16 residues. The CDR3 protein is CVSSLGLGLVDYEQYF. The CDR3, as DNA: TGTGTCAGCAGCCTCGGGCTGGGACTAGTCGACTACGAGCAGTACTTC.

V gene TRBV7-2 combines with J gene TRBJ1-4; TRBD1 matches at 9 bases. Germline CDR1 SGHTA, CDR2 FQGNSA. The V gene end was trimmed by 6 bases and the J gene end by 7 bases; junction bases not matched to a gene: 3. There are 13 residues in the CDR3. CDR3 loop: CASRRDRAEKLFF. In DNA form, the CDR3 reads TGTGCCAGCAGGAGGGACAGGGCTGAAAAACTGTTTTTT. The whole variable domain, filled in from reference TRBV7-2 and TRBJ1-4, reads GAGVSQSPSNKVTEKGKDVELRCDPISGHTALYWYRQSLGQGLEFLIYFQGNSAPDKSGLPSDRFSAERTGGSVSTLTIQRTQQEDSAVYLCASRRDRAEKLFFGSGTQLSVL.

The V and J genes are TRBV6-5 and TRBJ1-1; D gene ambiguous. The CDR3 length is 15 residues. Trimming removed 5 bases from V and 4 bases from J, with 17 bases in between. Germline V lookup: CDR1 MNHEY, CDR2 SVGAGI. The CDR3 loop reads CASSPLLKRTTEAFF. CDR3 coding DNA: TGTGCCAGCAGTCCCCTACTCAAGAGAACCACTGAAGCTTTCTTT.

The chain carries TRBV14 and TRBJ2-7; the match to TRBD2 covers 8 bases. Germline CDR1 SGHDN, CDR2 FVKESK. The ends lost 4 bases at V and 3 bases at J; junction bases unmatched: 8. The length of the CDR3 is 15 residues. CDR3 sequence (DNA): TGTGCCAGCAGCCGCGCTGGGAGCGGGAGCTACGAGCAGTACTTC. It codes for CASSRAGSGSYEQYF.

The chain carries TRBV5-8 and TRBJ2-3; either TRBD1 or TRBD2 may fit D (6 bases each). The CDR3 covers 15 residues. Germline values: CDR1 SGHTS, CDR2 YDEGEE. V was trimmed by 3 bases and J by 0 bases, leaving 11 bases between them. In nucleotides, the CDR3 is TGTGCCAGCAGCTGGGGAGGACAGAGCACAGATACGCAGTATTTT. Protein product: CASSWGGQSTDTQYF.

The V gene is TRBV3-1 (or the pseudogene TRBV3-2), the J gene TRBJ2-2; 8 positions agree with TRBD1. CDR3 size: 19 residues. Germline loops: CDR1 LGHDT, CDR2 YNNKEL (reference sequence). Trimming removed 1 base from V and 5 bases from J; junction bases left unmatched: 15. CDR3 in amino acids: CASSQGTGPYRRPTGELFF. CDR3 nucleotide sequence: TGTGCCAGCAGCCAAGGGACAGGGCCATACCGACGACCGACCGGGGAGCTGTTTTTT.

The CDR3 nucleotides are TGCAGCGTGGGGGGTAAGTGGGAGGGCGGCTACAATGAGCAGTTCTTC. It is translated as CSVGGKWEGGYNEQFF. The V gene is TRBV29-1, the J gene TRBJ2-1; 7 bases fit TRBD2. J was trimmed by 3 bases and V by 6 bases; bases with no gene match: 14. The germline V gene encodes CDR1 SQVTM and CDR2 ANQGSEA. The CDR3 covers 16 residues.